The next 21 T cell receptor beta chains were all read from a single sample in a study of cytomegalovirus exposure and HLA in healthy donors. PCR was performed using 60 Vbeta and 13 Jbeta primers. Method: immunoSEQ multiplex PCR; TCRdb's copy keeps in-frame clones and lacks some. Among approximately 79,000 clones listed, 60% to 85% were seen once. The material sequenced was PBMCs. These receptor sequences come from a male donor in good health and CMV-seropositive.

This chain uses TRBV7-8 with TRBJ2-4, with D possibly being TRBD2 (7 bases). The germline V gene encodes CDR1 SGHVS and CDR2 FQNEAQ. Trimming removed 2 bases from V and 5 bases from J, with 16 bases in between. This CDR3 is 16 amino acids long. The DNA of the CDR3 is TGTGCCAGCAGCTTATTTTTCAGGGGAGGGGAAAACATTCAGTACTTC. This codes for CASSLFFRGGENIQYF.

The chain has TRBV7-6 and TRBJ2-1; the D gene is possibly TRBD2 (6 bases). CDR3 length equals 13 residues. Trimming left V 2 bases short and J 10 bases short, with 12 bases between. Per germline, CDR1 SGHVS and CDR2 FNYEAQ. The CDR3 protein is CASSLFTGREQFF. In nucleotides, the CDR3 is TGTGCCAGCAGCTTATTCACGGGGAGGGAGCAGTTCTTC.

The gene calls are TRBV11-3 and TRBJ2-2, with 10 nucleotides matching TRBD1. The CDR3 has 15 amino acids. Per the germline V gene, CDR1 is SGHNT and CDR2 is YENEEA. V gave up 6 bases and J gave up 6 bases; unmatched junction bases: 7. The DNA for the CDR3 is TGTGCCAGCAGAAGGACAGGGGGTATCGCCGGGGAGCTGTTTTTT. This codes for CASRRTGGIAGELFF.

This clone was observed at least ten times. V usage is TRBV14 and J usage is TRBJ1-6, with D unclear. The V and J ends lost 3 bases and 9 bases respectively, with 6 bases between them. CDR1 is SGHDN, CDR2 FVKESK, per germline. The CDR3 spans 12 residues. DNA for the CDR3: TGTGCCAGCAGCCATTCCCTTTCACCCCTCCACTTT. Translated: CASSHSLSPLHF.

The chain employs TRBV11-2 and TRBJ1-1, with 9 bases aligning to TRBD1. CDR3 size: 13 residues. Germline CDR1 is SGHAT and CDR2 is FQNNGV. V lost 1 base and J lost 8; bases outside the gene matches: 2. The CDR3 reads CASSLGDRDEAFF. The CDR3 DNA follows: TGTGCCAGCAGCTTAGGGGACAGGGACGAAGCTTTCTTT. Full variable domain (outside the CDR3, taken from reference TRBV11-2 and TRBJ1-1): EAGVAQSPRYKIIEKRQSVAFWCNPISGHATLYWYQQILGQGPKLLIQFQNNGVVDDSQLPKDRFSAERLKGVDSTLKIQPAKLEDSAVYLCASSLGDRDEAFFGQGTRLTVV.

The V gene is TRBV5-4, the J gene TRBJ2-2; 7 nucleotides agree with TRBD2. Germline CDR1 and CDR2: SGHNT and YYREEE (reference sequence). The CDR3 runs 15 residues. V shed 6 bases, J shed 2 bases, and the junction held 7 bases outside the gene matches. This CDR3 is CASTGAGVNTGELFF. The CDR3 DNA reads as TGTGCCAGCACTGGCGCGGGAGTAAACACCGGGGAGCTGTTTTTT. Combining the CDR3 with reference TRBV5-4 and TRBJ2-2 gives the whole variable domain ETGVTQSPTHLIKTRGQQVTLRCSSQSGHNTVSWYQQALGQGPQFIFQYYREEENGRGNFPPRFSGLQFPNYSSELNVNALELDDSALYLCASTGAGVNTGELFFGEGSRLTVL.

This rearrangement joins TRBV27 to TRBJ2-3, with TRBD1 matching 7 bases. The CDR3 length is 18 residues. Germline lookup yields CDR1 MNHEY and CDR2 SMNVEV (reference sequence). V trimming: 7 bases; J trimming: 2 bases; junction bases outside the gene matches: 18. The CDR3 coding sequence is TGTGCCAGCATACGGCAGGGGGTCCTTTTGGGGACCACAGATACGCAGTATTTT. It encodes CASIRQGVLLGTTDTQYF.

The V call is TRBV5-4, the J call TRBJ2-1, with TRBD2 matching 12 bases. Germline CDR1 SGHNT, CDR2 YYREEE (reference sequence). The V segment lost 4 bases and the J segment 10 bases; nucleotides outside the gene matches: 12. This CDR3 has 16 amino acids. The CDR3 DNA reads TGTGCCAGCAGCCCCGGACTAGCGGGGACGTCTGGGGAGCAGTTCTTC. This translates into CASSPGLAGTSGEQFF.

In this sample, this clone turned up a few times. V is TRBV7-3 and J is TRBJ2-5; D uncertain. Between the trimmed V and J ends, which lost 3 bases and 3 bases, there was a span of 8 bases. The CDR3 has 13 amino acids. Germline assignment: CDR1 SGHTA and CDR2 FQGTGA. The CDR3 sequence is CASSFSREETQYF. Written as DNA, the CDR3 is TGTGCCAGCAGCTTCTCTAGAGAAGAGACCCAGTACTTC.

This chain connects TRBV27 to TRBJ2-3; tentatively, D is TRBD2 (7 bases). Trimming took 8 bases from V and 4 from J, leaving 13 bases between them. The CDR3 runs 13 residues. Germline V CDR1 and CDR2: MNHEY, SMNVEV (reference sequence). The CDR3 is CASGLGGPDTQYF. In nucleotides, the CDR3 is TGTGCCAGCGGACTAGGGGGTCCAGATACGCAGTATTTT.

V is TRBV6-1 and J is TRBJ2-2, with 8 bases that match TRBD1. J was trimmed by 5 bases and V by 6 bases; bases with no gene match: 5. Germline V gene data show CDR1 as MNHNS and CDR2 as SASEGT. The CDR3 is 14 residues long. The CDR3 loop reads CASRGQGHTGELFF. The DNA for the CDR3 is TGTGCCAGCAGAGGACAGGGACATACCGGGGAGCTGTTTTTT.

The chain employs TRBV6-4 and TRBJ2-3, with 10 bases that match TRBD2. The CDR3 sequence is 17 residues long. The germline CDR1 and CDR2 sequences are MRHNA and SNTAGT. Trimming removed 6 bases from V and 1 base from J; junction bases left unmatched: 10. CDR3 DNA sequence: TGTGCCAGCAGCGAGGGAGCGGGGGGGCCAGGCACAGATACGCAGTATTTT. Protein: CASSEGAGGPGTDTQYF.

The chain links TRBV10-2 to TRBJ2-5, with TRBD1 matching over 9 bases. The V gene end was trimmed by 2 bases and the J gene end by 2 bases; junction bases not matched to a gene: 0. Germline values: CDR1 WSHSY, CDR2 SAAADI. This CDR3 contains 14 residues. As DNA, the CDR3 is TGCGCCAGCAGTGAGGGGACAGGGCAAGAGACCCAGTACTTC. Protein product: CASSEGTGQETQYF.

This clone was found once. The chain joins TRBV19 to TRBJ1-2; 9 bases fit TRBD1. The CDR3 consists of 16 residues. Germline-derived CDR1 and CDR2 are LNHDA and SQIVND (reference sequence). V shed 1 base and J 2 bases; nucleotides not matched to a gene: 5. CDR3: CASSIAGQGRNYGYTF. The CDR3 DNA reads TGTGCCAGTAGTATAGCGGGACAGGGTCGGAACTATGGCTACACCTTC.

This chain's CDR3 is CSAGGQETQYF. The CDR3 nucleotides read TGCAGTGCCGGGGGGCAAGAGACCCAGTACTTC. The chain combines TRBV20-1 with TRBJ2-5; TRBD2 matches 7 bases. Germline V gives CDR1 DFQATT, CDR2 SNEGSKA (reference sequence). V lost 6 bases and J lost 2; bases outside the gene matches: 0. The CDR3 has 11 residues.

This clone was observed a few times. The rearrangement joins TRBV28 to TRBJ2-5; possibly TRBD1 for D (6 bases). The last part of the DNA fits TRBJ2-7 better; the J call may be wrong. Germline loops: CDR1 MDHEN, CDR2 SYDVKM. The CDR3 extends over 15 amino acids. CDR3 sequence reads: CASPPSGTSLSEQYF. The CDR3 nucleotides read TGTGCCAGCCCTCCTTCCGGGACATCTCTCAGCGAGCAGTACTTC.

V and J are TRBV19 and TRBJ2-1; 9 bases align to TRBD2. The CDR3 spans 17 residues. V dropped 4 bases and J dropped 5; count of bases not matched to a gene: 12. Germline CDR1 reads LNHDA; CDR2 reads SQIVND (reference sequence). The CDR3 nucleotides read TGTGCCAGTAGTAGGGGGCTAGCGGGGTTGGTGAACAATGAGCAGTTCTTC. Translating it yields CASSRGLAGLVNNEQFF.

J is TRBJ1-3 and V is TRBV11-3, with 7 positions matching TRBD1. Germline values: CDR1 SGHNT, CDR2 YENEEA. The V and J ends lost 7 bases and 1 base, in that order; junction bases with no gene match: 7. The CDR3 has 15 residues. This CDR3 is CASNNPGQSGNTIYF. In DNA form, the CDR3 reads TGTGCCAGCAACAATCCGGGACAGTCTGGAAACACCATATATTTT.

The gene calls are TRBV29-1 and TRBJ2-7; D is perhaps TRBD1 (6 bases). The germline V gene has CDR1 SQVTM and CDR2 ANQGSEA. Trimming removed 1 base at V and 2 bases at J, with 12 bases between. The CDR3 is 14 amino acids. The CDR3 here is CSVEVGDNTYEQYF. CDR3 DNA sequence: TGCAGCGTTGAAGTAGGGGACAATACCTACGAGCAGTACTTC.

V usage is TRBV4-3 and J usage is TRBJ2-2; 12 nucleotides align to TRBD2. Germline CDR1 and CDR2: LGHNA and YSLEER. The ends lost 1 base at V and 1 base at J; junction bases unmatched: 4. CDR3 length: 18 amino acids. In DNA, the CDR3 is TGCGCCAGCAGCCAAGGTCTAGCGGGGGGGCAGAACACCGGGGAGCTGTTTTTT. Translated, it gives CASSQGLAGGQNTGELFF.

About this clone itself: Other nucleotide sequences in the sample specify the same CDR3. V and J are TRBV28 and TRBJ2-7, with TRBD2 matching 8 bases. The V gene end was trimmed by 9 bases and the J gene end by 4 bases; junction bases not matched to a gene: 8. CDR1 is MDHEN, CDR2 SYDVKM, per germline. The CDR3 contains 13 residues. The CDR3 region is CASLSGISYEQYF. CDR3 nucleotides: TGTGCCAGTCTTAGCGGGATCTCGTACGAGCAGTACTTC.